Below are 9 T cell receptor beta chains sequenced from a single sample in a study of shared clonotypes between healthy human individuals. CD45RO-negative, CCR7-selected cells formed the naive CD8 fraction, which excluded terminally differentiated effector memory CD45RA+ cells. TCRdb keeps only in-frame clones here, not all; method: immunoSEQ multiplex PCR. This sample has 2 million to 2.5 million clones, with just over 90% found just once. Sequencing was done on a sample of naive CD8+ T cells from PBMCs. All receptors derive from a man between 18 and 35 years old in good health. Some clones in this sample may be carry-over from other donors' samples.

The V and J genes are TRBV27 and TRBJ2-1; D gene unclear. This CDR3 has 15 amino acids. CDR1 MNHEY and CDR2 SMNVEV come from the germline V gene (reference sequence). The V end lost 0 bases, the J end lost 8 bases, and 14 bases lay between the germline ends. In nucleotides, the CDR3 is TGTGCCAGCAGTTTATCCACATTTCGAACCCATGAGCAGTTCTTC. It codes for CASSLSTFRTHEQFF.

The chain uses TRBV4-2 and TRBJ2-5; D assignment may be TRBD1 or TRBD2 (6 bases each). The germline V gene encodes CDR1 LGHNA and CDR2 YNFKEQ. Trimming left V 0 bases short and J 5 bases short, with 19 bases between. CDR3 size: 17 residues. The CDR3: CASSQDDSGAGEETQYF. CDR3 sequence (DNA): TGTGCCAGCAGCCAAGATGATTCGGGGGCGGGCGAGGAGACCCAGTACTTC.

The rearrangement uses TRBV15 and TRBJ1-2; D possibly corresponds to TRBD1 (5 bases). Germline V gene sequence: CDR1 LNHNV, CDR2 YYDKDF (reference sequence). The CDR3 is 17 amino acids. V was clipped by 0 bases and J by 4 bases, with 18 bases between them. The CDR3 DNA reads TGTGCCACCAGCAGAGATTTAAACCCCGGGACCGGCTATGGCTACACCTTC. This encodes CATSRDLNPGTGYGYTF.

The V gene is TRBV5-1, the J gene TRBJ2-1; 8 bases map to TRBD1. The CDR3 has 16 amino acids. CDR1 and CDR2 from the germline V gene are SGHRS and YFSETQ. V lost 4 bases to trimming and J lost 2 bases; unmatched junction nucleotides: 8. The CDR3 protein is CASSTGTGAAYNEQFF. CDR3 bases: TGCGCCAGCAGCACGGGGACAGGCGCGGCCTACAATGAGCAGTTCTTC.

The chain employs TRBV28 and TRBJ2-1, with 16 bases that match TRBD2. V lost 2 bases, J lost 10 bases, and 5 bases stayed unmatched. Per germline, CDR1 MDHEN and CDR2 SYDVKM. This CDR3 is built from 16 residues. CDR3 region: CASSLLGLAGGGEQFF. CDR3 bases: TGTGCCAGCAGTTTACTGGGACTAGCGGGAGGGGGCGAGCAGTTCTTC.

V usage is TRBV6-4 and J usage is TRBJ1-1; the D is unclear. In germline, CDR1 is MRHNA, CDR2 SNTAGT. The CDR3 totals 14 residues. V shed 0 bases and J shed 5 bases, with 10 bases lying between them. The CDR3 bases are TGTGCCAGCAGTGACTCATCCTGGTGGACTGAAGCTTTCTTT. It encodes CASSDSSWWTEAFF.

The V and J genes are TRBV27 and TRBJ1-1; D remains unclear. Between the trimmed V and J ends, which lost 5 bases and 0 bases, there was a span of 7 bases. The V gene's germline CDR1 is MNHEY and CDR2 SMNVEV (reference sequence). This CDR3 contains 13 residues. CDR3 bases: TGTGCCAGCAGTCGAGTACTGAACACTGAAGCTTTCTTT. Translation gives CASSRVLNTEAFF.

The chain carries TRBV10-3 and TRBJ2-3, with 10 bases identical to TRBD2. Trimming at V came to 6 bases and at J to 1 base, leaving 7 bases not matched to a gene. The CDR3 length is 16 residues. Germline loops: CDR1 ENHRY, CDR2 SYGVKD. The CDR3 DNA is TGTGCCATCAGACCTCGGGGGACTAGCGGCACAGATACGCAGTATTTT. It yields the protein CAIRPRGTSGTDTQYF.

V gene TRBV19 combines with J gene TRBJ2-1; D tentatively reads TRBD1 or TRBD2 (5 bases each). The CDR3 contains 14 residues. Germline values: CDR1 LNHDA, CDR2 SQIVND (reference sequence). V shed 5 bases and J shed 8 bases, with 16 bases lying between them. The CDR3 loop reads CASSPRGVKDEQFF. The DNA for the CDR3 is TGTGCCAGTAGTCCAAGGGGAGTGAAAGATGAGCAGTTCTTC.